This is a list of T cell receptor delta chains from one sample in a study of Vδ1+ human thymocytes. TCRdb re-called clones from the multiplex PCR reads via CATT. Of tens of thousands of delta-chain clones in the sample, 6.5% to 10% are singletons; the top ten hold roughly 0.98%. The sequenced material came from Vdelta1+ gamma-delta thymocytes from the thymus. Every receptor here comes from a child less than two years old who had congenital heart surgery. Each CDR3 is given with its conserved first and last residue. D genes are given only for firm matches. Rows give clone size only sometimes, using once, few, many, or a class for an expanded clone.

TRDD3	TRDV1	few	TRDJ1	TGTGCTCTTGGGGAAATTTTGTCCTATGGGGACGGGTGGGGATATTACACCGATAAACTCATCTTT	CALGEILSYGDGWGYYTDKLIF
TRDD3	TRDV1	few	TRDJ1	TGTGCTCTTGGGGTACTCCCGACTGGGGGATACACCGATAAACTCATCTTT	CALGVLPTGGYTDKLIF
NA	TRDV1	NA	TRDJ1	TGTGCTCTTGGGGAGCAACCACCGACTTCCCCTAATATCGATAAACTCATCTTT	CALGEQPPTSPNIDKLIF
TRDD3	TRDV1	NA	TRDJ1	TGTGCTCTTGGGGAACTGCTAATACTGGGGGATACCGATAAACTCATCTTT	CALGELLILGDTDKLIF
TRDD3	TRDV2	few	TRDJ1	TGTGCCTGTGACACCGTACTGGGGGATACTAACGATAAACTCATCTTT	CACDTVLGDTNDKLIF
TRDD3	TRDV1	NA	TRDJ1	TGTGCTCTTGGGGAACCCCAAATACTACTGGGGGATACGCCGATATATTACACCGATAAACTAATCTTT	CALGEPQILLGDTPIYYTDKLIF
NA	TRDV1	few	TRDJ1	TGTGCTCTTGGGGAAAGCGACTACACCGATAAACTCATCTTT	CALGESDYTDKLIF
TRDD3	TRDV1	NA	TRDJ1	TGTGCTCTTGGGGAAATCGGGTACTGGGGGAGAACCGATAAACTCATCTTT	CALGEIGYWGRTDKLIF
TRDD3	TRDV1	NA	TRDJ1	TGTGCTCTTGGGGAGCCTGGGGGCATTCGGGGCCGCGACACCGATAAACTCATCTTT	CALGEPGGIRGRDTDKLIF
NA	TRDV1	NA	TRDJ1	TGTGCTCTTGGGGAAATATCCCTACCGTACACCGATAAACTCATCTTT	CALGEISLPYTDKLIF
TRDD3	TRDV1	NA	TRDJ1	TGTGCTCTTGGGGAAGGTAGACGACTGGGGGATACGCAGTACACCGATAAACTCATCTTT	CALGEGRRLGDTQYTDKLIF
TRDD3	TRDV1	NA	TRDJ1	TGTGCTCTTGGGGAACGGGGGCCCCACTGGGGGATACGGGGCACCGATAAACTCATCTTT	CALGERGPHWGIRGTDKLIF
NA	TRDV1	few	TRDJ1	TGTGCTCTTGGGGATCCTTCCTACCCTTTGGGGGATGGGGGAGAGACCGATAAACCCATCTTT	CALGDPSYPLGDGGETDKPIF
NA	TRDV1	NA	TRDJ1	TGTGCTCTTGGGGAAGGGACAGGCTTCCCGGGGAGCACCGATAAACTCATCTTT	CALGEGTGFPGSTDKLIF
TRDD3	TRDV1	NA	TRDJ1	TGTGCTCTTGGGGCACCTTCCTCACTGGGGGATAGGGAATCCGATAAACTCATCTTT	CALGAPSSLGDRESDKLIF
TRDD3	TRDV1	NA	TRDJ1	TGTGCTCTTGGGGAACAGCCCCAGTTCCTTCCTTACTTGGGGGATACGACGATGGGACTCATCTTT	CALGEQPQFLPYLGDTTMGLIF
TRDD3	TRDV1	few	TRDJ1	TGTGCTCTTGGGGAACCACGCCCGAGTTCCTACCCTACTGGGGGATACTATACCGATAAACTCATCTTT	CALGEPRPSSYPTGGYYTDKLIF
TRDD3	TRDV1	NA	TRDJ1	TGTGCTCTAGCAACTGGGGGATACTCGGATAAACTCATCTTT	CALATGGYSDKLIF
TRDD3	TRDV1	NA	TRDJ1	TGTGCTCTTGGGGAACAACCCTACGTAAGGGGATATGCCGATAAACTCATCTTT	CALGEQPYVRGYADKLIF
TRDD3	TRDV1	NA	TRDJ1	TGTGCTCTTGGGGAAAACTCCGGGGGATACTACACCGATAAACTCATCTTT	CALGENSGGYYTDKLIF
NA	TRDV1	few	TRDJ1	TGTGCTCTTGGGGAACCTGAGCCCTCTGCGTACACCGATAAACTCATCTTT	CALGEPEPSAYTDKLIF
TRDD3	TRDV1	few	TRDJ1	TGTGCTCTTGGGGAACTGGGGGATACGCTATTTAGGACCGATAAACTCATCTTT	CALGELGDTLFRTDKLIF
TRDD3	TRDV1	few	TRDJ1	TGTGCTCTTGGGGAACTGGGCCTACCCGGGGGATGGTGGACCGATAAACTCATCTTT	CALGELGLPGGWWTDKLIF
NA	TRDV1	few	TRDJ1	TGTGCTCTTGGGGTCACCGGGTCCCCCACCGATAAACTCATCTTT	CALGVTGSPTDKLIF
TRDD3	TRDV1	NA	TRDJ1	TGTGCTCTTGGGGAATGGGACAGGGGGGATACGCTGTACACCGATAAACTCATCTTT	CALGEWDRGDTLYTDKLIF
TRDD3	TRDV2	few	TRDJ1	TGTGCCTGTGACACCGAGGTATGCTTAACTGGGGGATACGTGGTTGTAAAACTCATCTTT	CACDTEVCLTGGYVVVKLIF
NA	TRDV1	NA	TRDJ1	TGTGCTCTTGGGGAACCGAGGGACGCCAACTACGATAAACTCATCTTT	CALGEPRDANYDKLIF
NA	TRDV1	few	TRDJ1	TGTGCTCTTGGGGAACGACTTCCTGACTGGGGAGCTTATAAACTCATCTTT	CALGERLPDWGAYKLIF
TRDD3	TRDV1	NA	TRDJ1	TGTGCTCTTGGGGAACGCGAAATGGGGGATACGGGAACTTACACCGATAAACTCATCTTT	CALGEREMGDTGTYTDKLIF
NA	TRDV1	NA	TRDJ1	TGTGCTCTTGCGACTTCAACCCTCCTACTACGTACGGCTCCCTACAACGATAAACTCATCTTT	CALATSTLLLRTAPYNDKLIF
NA	TRDV1	few	TRDJ2	TGCGCTCTTGGGGACTCGTATCCGGGGGCGGCACAACTCTTCTTT	CALGDSYPGAAQLFF
NA	TRDV2	few	TRDJ1	TGTGCCTGTGACACCTACGGGGGTAATAAACTCATCTTT	CACDTYGGNKLIF
TRDD3	TRDV1	few	TRDJ2	TGTGCTCTTGGGGAGTCCTATACTGGGGGATACGCGTGGGCAGCACAACTCTTCTTT	CALGESYTGGYAWAAQLFF
NA	TRDV2	medium-sized	TRDJ1	TGTGCCTGTGACACGGTACTGGGTCCCGATAAACTCATCTTT	CACDTVLGPDKLIF
TRDD3	TRDV1	NA	TRDJ1	TGTGCTCTTGGGGAACCTTCTTCCCCTCCCTACTGGGGGACCCGAGGTATCGATAAACTCATCTTT	CALGEPSSPPYWGTRGIDKLIF
TRDD3	TRDV1	NA	TRDJ1	TGTGCTCTTGGGGAGATTCGGCCGAACCCACTGGGGGATACTGTGGACACCGATAAACTCATCTTT	CALGEIRPNPLGDTVDTDKLIF
NA	TRDV1	NA	TRDJ1	TGTGCTCTTGGGGCTTCCTGGAACTGGGGCACCGATAAACTCATCTTT	CALGASWNWGTDKLIF
TRDD3	TRDV1	NA	TRDJ1	TGTGCTCTTGGGGAACAACTTAGTACTGGGGGATACTGTAGGACCGATAAACTCATCTTT	CALGEQLSTGGYCRTDKLIF
TRDD3	TRDV1	few	TRDJ1	TGTGCTCTTGGGGAAGATTCTAGGTTGGATACGTGGGGCGATAAACTCATCTTT	CALGEDSRLDTWGDKLIF
TRDD3	TRDV1	NA	TRDJ1	TGTGCTCTTCCCTTGGGGGATACCGATAAACTCATCTTT	CALPLGDTDKLIF
NA	TRDV1	few	TRDJ1	TGTGCTCTTGGGGAACTGCTGGTGCCATGGGGATGGGGCGATAAACTCATCTTT	CALGELLVPWGWGDKLIF
TRDD3	TRDV2	NA	TRDJ1	TGTGCCTGTGGAAGCCTTCTCCACGCTACTGGGGTCCCTCTTAAACTCATCTTT	CACGSLLHATGVPLKLIF
NA	TRDV1	few	TRDJ1	TGTGCTCTTGGGGAATCCTTAAACCTTCCTGGGGGGTATCTCGATAAACTCATCTTT	CALGESLNLPGGYLDKLIF
NA	TRDV1	few	TRDJ1	TGTGCTCTTGGGCTACCTCTTCCTACCCAACATAAATACTGGGGATTGAAGCAATACACCGATAAACTCATCTTT	CALGLPLPTQHKYWGLKQYTDKLIF